This T cell receptor (beta chain) stems from a study of CD8 T cells in ankylosing spondylitis. Study observations and caveats: Reportedly, matched ankylosing spondylitis synovial fluid was significantly enriched for disease-linked clones.

This clonotype was seen a few times. Its target is not known. As the method for making TCR beta libraries, quantitative 5'-RACE with molecular barcodes was used. TCRdb re-analysed the 5' RACE reads in MiXCR, keeping a single row per CDR3 protein. Among around 300,000 distinct CDR3 sequences, around 21% were seen once, and the ten largest hold roughly 3.6%. The V gene end was trimmed by 2 bases and the J gene end by 4 bases; junction bases not matched to a gene: 4. This CDR3 spans 14 amino acids. Germline-derived CDR1 and CDR2 are ENHRY and SYGVKD. The V gene is TRBV10-3, the J gene TRBJ1-2; 7 nucleotides agree with TRBD1. This TCR was recovered from a female donor with ankylosing spondylitis or in good health (not recorded which). Sequencing used blood, either unsorted or a sorted T cell fraction (not recorded which). CDR3 residues: CAISETTGLYGYTF. DNA for the CDR3: TGTGCCATCAGTGAGACGACAGGGCTCTATGGCTACACCTTC.